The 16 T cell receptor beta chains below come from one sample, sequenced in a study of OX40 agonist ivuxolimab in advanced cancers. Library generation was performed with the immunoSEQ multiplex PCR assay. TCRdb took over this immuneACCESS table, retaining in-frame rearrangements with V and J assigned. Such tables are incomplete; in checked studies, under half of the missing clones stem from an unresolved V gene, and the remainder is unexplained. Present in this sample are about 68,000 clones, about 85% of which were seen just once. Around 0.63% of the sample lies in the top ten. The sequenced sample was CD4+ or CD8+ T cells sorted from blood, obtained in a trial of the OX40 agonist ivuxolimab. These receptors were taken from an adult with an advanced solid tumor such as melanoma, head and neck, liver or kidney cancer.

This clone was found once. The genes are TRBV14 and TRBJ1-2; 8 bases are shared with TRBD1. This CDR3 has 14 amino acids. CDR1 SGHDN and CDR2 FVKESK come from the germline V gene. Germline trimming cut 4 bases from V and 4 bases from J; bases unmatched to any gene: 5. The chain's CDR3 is CASSRGQGGYGYTF. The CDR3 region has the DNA TGTGCCAGCAGCCGCGGACAGGGCGGCTATGGCTACACCTTC.

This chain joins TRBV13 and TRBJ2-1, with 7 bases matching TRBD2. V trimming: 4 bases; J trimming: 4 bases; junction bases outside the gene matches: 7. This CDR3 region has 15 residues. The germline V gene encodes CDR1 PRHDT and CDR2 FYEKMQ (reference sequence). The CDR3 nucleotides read TGTGCCAGCAGCTCACTAGCGTCCCCTTACAATGAGCAGTTCTTC. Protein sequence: CASSSLASPYNEQFF.

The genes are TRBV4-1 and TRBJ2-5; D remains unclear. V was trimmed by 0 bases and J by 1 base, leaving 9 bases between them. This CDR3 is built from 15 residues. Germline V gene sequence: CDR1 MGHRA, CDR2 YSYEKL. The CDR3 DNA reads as TGCGCCAGCAGCCAAGACCAGTCCCTCCAAGAGACCCAGTACTTC. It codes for CASSQDQSLQETQYF.

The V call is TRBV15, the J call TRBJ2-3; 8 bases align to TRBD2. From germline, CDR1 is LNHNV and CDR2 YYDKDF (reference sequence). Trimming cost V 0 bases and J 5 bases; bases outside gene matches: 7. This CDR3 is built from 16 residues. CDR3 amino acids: CATSRDSGGPIDTQYF. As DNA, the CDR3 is TGTGCCACCAGCAGAGATTCGGGGGGGCCTATAGATACGCAGTATTTT.

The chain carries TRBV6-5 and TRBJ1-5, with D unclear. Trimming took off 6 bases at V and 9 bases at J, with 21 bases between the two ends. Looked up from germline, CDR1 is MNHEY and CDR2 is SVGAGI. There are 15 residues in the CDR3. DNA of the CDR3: TGTGCCAGCAGGAGGAGGGATTCCCCAATGGCGCCCCAGCATTTT. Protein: CASRRRDSPMAPQHF.

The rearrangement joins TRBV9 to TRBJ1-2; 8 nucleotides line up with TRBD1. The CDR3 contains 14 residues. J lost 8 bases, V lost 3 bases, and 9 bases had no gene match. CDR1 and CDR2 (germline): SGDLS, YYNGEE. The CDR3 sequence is CASSADRGGGGYTF. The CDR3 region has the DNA TGTGCCAGCAGCGCTGACAGGGGAGGAGGCGGCTACACCTTC.

CDR3 region: CASSESVRDRGRLGQPQHF. The CDR3 DNA sequence: TGTGCCAGCAGTGAATCGGTAAGGGACAGGGGGCGCCTCGGGCAGCCCCAGCATTTT. The V gene is TRBV6-1, the J gene TRBJ1-5; 12 bases fit TRBD1. This CDR3 spans 19 amino acids. The J segment lost 7 bases and the V segment lost 2 bases, leaving 15 bases of the junction unmatched. Germline V CDR1 and CDR2: MNHNS, SASEGT.

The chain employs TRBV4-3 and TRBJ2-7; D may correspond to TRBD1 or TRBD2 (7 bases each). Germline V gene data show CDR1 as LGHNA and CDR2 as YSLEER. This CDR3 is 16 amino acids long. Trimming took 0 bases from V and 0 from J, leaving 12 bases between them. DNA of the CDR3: TGCGCCAGCAGCCAAGATATCAGGGGGGGCTCCTACGAGCAGTACTTC. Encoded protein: CASSQDIRGGSYEQYF.

Here the CDR3 reads CASSRPGRPYEQYF. The CDR3 coding sequence is TGTGCCAGCAGTCGGCCGGGGCGTCCCTACGAGCAGTACTTC. V and J are TRBV27 and TRBJ2-7; either TRBD1 or TRBD2 may fit D (5 bases each). Germline CDR1 and CDR2: MNHEY and SMNVEV (reference sequence). V gave up 5 bases and J gave up 2 bases, with 13 bases separating them. This CDR3 is 14 amino acids long.

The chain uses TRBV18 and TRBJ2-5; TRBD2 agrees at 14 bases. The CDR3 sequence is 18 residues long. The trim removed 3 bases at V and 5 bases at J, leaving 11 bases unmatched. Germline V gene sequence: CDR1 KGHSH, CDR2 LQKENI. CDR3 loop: CASSPLMTSGGAYETQYF. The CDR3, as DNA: TGTGCCAGCTCACCCCTGATGACTAGCGGGGGGGCCTATGAGACCCAGTACTTC.

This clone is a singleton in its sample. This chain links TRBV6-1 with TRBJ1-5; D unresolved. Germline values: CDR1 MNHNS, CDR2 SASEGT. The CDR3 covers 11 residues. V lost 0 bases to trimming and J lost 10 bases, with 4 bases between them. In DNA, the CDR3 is TGTGCCAGCAGTGAAGCCCCCCCCCAGCATTTT. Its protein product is CASSEAPPQHF.

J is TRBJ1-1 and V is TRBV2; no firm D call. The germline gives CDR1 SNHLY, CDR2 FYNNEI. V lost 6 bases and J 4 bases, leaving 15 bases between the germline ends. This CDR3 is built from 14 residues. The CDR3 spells CASRLTLRLTEAFF. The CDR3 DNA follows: TGTGCCAGCAGGTTGACACTTAGACTCACTGAAGCTTTCTTT. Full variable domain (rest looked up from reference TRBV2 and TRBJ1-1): EPEVTQTPSHQVTQMGQEVILRCVPISNHLYFYWYRQILGQKVEFLVSFYNNEISEKSEIFDDQFSVERPDGSNFTLKIRSTKLEDSAMYFCASRLTLRLTEAFFGQGTRLTVV.

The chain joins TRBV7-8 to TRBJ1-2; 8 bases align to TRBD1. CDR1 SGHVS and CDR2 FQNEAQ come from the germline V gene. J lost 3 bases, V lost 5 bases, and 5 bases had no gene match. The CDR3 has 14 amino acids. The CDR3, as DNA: TGTGCCAGCAGCGCGACAGGGGCTTACTATGGCTACACCTTC. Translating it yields CASSATGAYYGYTF. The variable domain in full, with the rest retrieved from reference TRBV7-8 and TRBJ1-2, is GAGVSQSPRYKVAKRGQDVALRCDPISGHVSLFWYQQALGQGPEFLTYFQNEAQLDKSGLPSDRFFAERPEGSVSTLKIQRTQQEDSAVYLCASSATGAYYGYTFGSGTRLTVV.

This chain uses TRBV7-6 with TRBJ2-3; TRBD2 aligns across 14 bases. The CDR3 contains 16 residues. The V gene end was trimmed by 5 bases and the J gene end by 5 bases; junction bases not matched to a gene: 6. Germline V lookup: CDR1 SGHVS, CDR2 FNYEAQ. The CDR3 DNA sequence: TGTGCCAGCAGCATGGGACTAGCGGGGGAACGAGATACGCAGTATTTT. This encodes CASSMGLAGERDTQYF. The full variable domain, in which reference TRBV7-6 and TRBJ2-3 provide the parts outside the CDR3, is GAGVSQSPRYKVTKRGQDVALRCDPISGHVSLYWYRQALGQGPEFLTYFNYEAQQDKSGLPNDRFSAERPEGSISTLTIQRTEQRDSAMYRCASSMGLAGERDTQYFGPGTRLTVL.

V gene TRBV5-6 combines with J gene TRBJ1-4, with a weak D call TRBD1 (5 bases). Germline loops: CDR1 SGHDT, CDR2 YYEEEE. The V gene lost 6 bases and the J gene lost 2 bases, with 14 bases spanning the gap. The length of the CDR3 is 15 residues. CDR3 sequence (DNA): TGTGCCAGCAAGCAGGGAATCTACACTAATGAAAAACTGTTTTTT. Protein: CASKQGIYTNEKLFF.

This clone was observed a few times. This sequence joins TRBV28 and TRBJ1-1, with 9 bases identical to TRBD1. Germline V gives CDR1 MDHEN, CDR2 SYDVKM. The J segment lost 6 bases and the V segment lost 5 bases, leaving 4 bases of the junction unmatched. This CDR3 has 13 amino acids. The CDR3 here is CASSGQGNPEAFF. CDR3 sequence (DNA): TGTGCCAGCAGTGGACAGGGGAATCCTGAAGCTTTCTTT.